One sample yielded the 15 T cell receptor beta chains listed below, sequenced in a study of blood T cell repertoires in COVID-19. Using immunoSEQ multiplex PCR, the repertoire was profiled, and TCRdb retains in-frame clones only, with some absent. The sample contains around 180,000 clones, 74% of which appear only once. Sequenced sample: peripheral blood. These receptors were obtained from a woman aged 80 or older with acute or convalescent COVID-19.

The chain combines TRBV25-1 with TRBJ2-1; possible D gene TRBD1, 5 bases. With 6 bases removed from V and 8 bases from J, the gap between germline ends came to 8 bases. CDR3 length: 11 amino acids. In germline, CDR1 is MGHDK, CDR2 SYGVNS. CDR3 loop: CASRQADEQFF. DNA of the CDR3: TGTGCCAGCAGACAGGCCGATGAGCAGTTCTTC.

The CDR3 DNA reads as TGTGCCAGCAGGGTCGACAGGTACAATCAGCCCCAGCATTTT. Translated, it gives CASRVDRYNQPQHF. The rearrangement links TRBV2 to TRBJ1-5, with D possibly TRBD1 on 6 matching bases. V lost 6 bases, J lost 3 bases, and 12 bases lay in between. The CDR3 spans 14 residues. Looked up from germline, CDR1 is SNHLY and CDR2 is FYNNEI.

The chain links TRBV11-2 to TRBJ2-2; 10 nucleotides align to TRBD1. The CDR3 is 16 amino acids. J gave up 8 bases and V 4 bases, and 10 bases lay outside the gene matches. Looked up from germline, CDR1 is SGHAT and CDR2 is FQNNGV. The CDR3 here is CASSSGTGASKGELFF. CDR3 DNA: TGTGCCAGCAGCTCCGGGACAGGGGCGTCGAAGGGGGAGCTGTTTTTT.

This clone was observed a handful of times. The chain is built from TRBV4-2 and TRBJ2-2; D remains ambiguous. Trimming pared 5 bases from V and 3 bases from J, leaving 7 bases between. Germline V CDR1 and CDR2: LGHNA, YNFKEQ. This CDR3 region has 13 residues. The CDR3 DNA reads TGTGCCAGCAGCGAAGGCGACACCGGGGAGCTGTTTTTT. Its protein is CASSEGDTGELFF.

V and J are TRBV27 and TRBJ2-6; 9 nucleotides agree with TRBD1. The ends lost 2 bases at V and 2 bases at J; junction bases unmatched: 4. Germline loops: CDR1 MNHEY, CDR2 SMNVEV (reference sequence). The CDR3 has 17 amino acids. Here the CDR3 reads CASSLGDRETGANVLTF. The DNA of the CDR3 is TGTGCCAGCAGTTTAGGGGACAGGGAGACTGGGGCCAACGTCCTGACTTTC.

This sequence joins TRBV3-1 (or the pseudogene TRBV3-2) and TRBJ2-3; 7 nucleotides line up with TRBD2. This CDR3 has 15 amino acids. CDR1 and CDR2 (germline): LGHDT, YNNKEL (reference sequence). Losses at the gene ends were 3 bases for V and 8 bases for J; bases not matched to a gene: 11. The CDR3 loop is CASSQTSPFVGTQYF. The CDR3 coding sequence is TGTGCCAGCAGCCAGACTAGCCCGTTCGTCGGTACGCAGTATTTT.

V and J are TRBV10-2 and TRBJ1-1; no definite D call. Trimming left V 5 bases short and J 7 bases short, with 14 bases between. Germline lookup yields CDR1 WSHSY and CDR2 SAAADI. This CDR3 spans 13 amino acids. The chain's CDR3 is CASSFEGLGEAFF. The CDR3 nucleotides read TGCGCCAGCAGTTTCGAGGGCTTGGGTGAAGCTTTCTTT.

This clone was detected only a few times. This chain uses TRBV6-2 or TRBV6-3 with TRBJ1-2, with 10 bases aligning to TRBD1. V was pared by 6 bases and J by 7 bases, with 8 bases of the junction left unmatched. CDR1 and CDR2 from the germline V gene are MNHEY and SVGEGT. The CDR3 has 14 residues. CDR3 DNA sequence: TGTGCCAGCAGCCAGACAGGGGGCATTGGTGGCTACACCTTC. The encoded protein is CASSQTGGIGGYTF.

The chain links TRBV5-4 to TRBJ1-6, with D unclear. Trimming removed 2 bases at V and 0 bases at J, with 12 bases between. The CDR3 covers 17 residues. Germline V CDR1 and CDR2: SGHNT, YYREEE (reference sequence). The CDR3 DNA sequence: TGTGCCAGCAGCTTACTCGCCTCGAGCTCCTATAATTCACCCCTCCACTTT. Protein product: CASSLLASSSYNSPLHF.

The chain uses TRBV6-5 and TRBJ1-1; maybe TRBD1 (6 bases). The CDR3 runs 16 residues. The germline V and J ends were trimmed by 2 bases and 3 bases, with 16 bases remaining between them. From germline, CDR1 is MNHEY and CDR2 SVGAGI. CDR3 DNA sequence: TGTGCCAGCAGTTACAGGGCAGGGGATTTGTACACTGAAGCTTTCTTT. Its protein product is CASSYRAGDLYTEAFF.

The chain combines TRBV10-1 with TRBJ2-5; D remains ambiguous. The CDR3 length is 13 residues. The V and J ends lost 2 bases and 5 bases respectively, with 9 bases between them. Per germline, CDR1 WNHNN and CDR2 SYGVQD (reference sequence). CDR3 in amino acids: CASSEVPGETQYF. For the CDR3, the DNA is TGCGCCAGCAGTGAGGTCCCCGGGGAGACCCAGTACTTC.

The chain employs TRBV29-1 and TRBJ1-4; D is possibly TRBD1 (6 bases). Germline assignment: CDR1 SQVTM and CDR2 ANQGSEA. The V end lost 4 bases, the J end lost 3 bases, and 9 bases lay between the germline ends. CDR3 length: 13 amino acids. The CDR3 reads CSVGEGANEKLFF. In DNA, the CDR3 is TGCAGCGTTGGGGAGGGGGCTAATGAAAAACTGTTTTTT.

Notes on this clone: This sample includes further DNA sequences coding for the same CDR3. The chain links TRBV5-1 to TRBJ2-7, with 8 positions matching TRBD1. There are 13 residues in the CDR3. The germline V gene has CDR1 SGHRS and CDR2 YFSETQ. Trimming took 8 bases from V and 2 from J; bases not matched to a gene: 6. Here the CDR3 reads CASRGTGAYEQYF. CDR3 in DNA: TGCGCCAGTCGCGGGACAGGTGCCTACGAGCAGTACTTC. Combining the CDR3 with reference TRBV5-1 and TRBJ2-7 gives the whole variable domain KAGVTQTPRYLIKTRGQQVTLSCSPISGHRSVSWYQQTPGQGLQFLFEYFSETQRNKGNFPGRFSGRQFSNSRSEMNVSTLELGDSALYLCASRGTGAYEQYFGPGTRLTVT.

This clone has only a few counts. This chain joins TRBV7-3 and TRBJ1-1, with 7 nucleotides matching TRBD1. Germline loops: CDR1 SGHTA, CDR2 FQGTGA. V lost 5 bases to trimming and J lost 4 bases; unmatched junction nucleotides: 7. The CDR3 is 14 amino acids. The CDR3 nucleotides read TGTGCCAGCAGCCAACAGGGGCAGGGCACTGAAGCTTTCTTT. It codes for CASSQQGQGTEAFF.

This sequence joins TRBV19 and TRBJ2-1; 11 bases fit TRBD2. This CDR3 has 13 amino acids. CDR1 is LNHDA and CDR2 is SQIVND in the germline V gene (reference sequence). With V trimmed by 7 bases and J by 6 bases, 2 bases remained unmatched. CDR3 amino acids: CASTGTSGNEQFF. The CDR3 coding sequence is TGTGCCAGTACCGGGACTAGCGGCAATGAGCAGTTCTTC.